Following are 26 T cell receptor beta chains from one sample sequenced in a study of T cells after yellow fever vaccination. TCRdb used MiXCR to reprocess the 5' RACE reads, holding one entry per CDR3 protein. Counted here are approximately 300,000 distinct CDR3 sequences, 6.8% occurring once; the ten biggest clones make up 18%. The sequencing used PBMCs, collected roughly 46 days after the first yellow fever vaccination. Receptors were obtained from a man aged 18 to 29 who received the YFV17D yellow fever vaccine.

The table lists this clonotype with many counts. The V gene is TRBV20-1, the J gene TRBJ2-3; 11 nucleotides match TRBD2. The CDR3 runs 14 residues. V was pared by 6 bases and J by 2 bases, with 4 bases of the junction left unmatched. Germline CDR1 reads DFQATT; CDR2 reads SNEGSKA (reference sequence). The CDR3 is CSAKLAGDTDTQYF. The CDR3 DNA follows: TGCAGTGCCAAACTAGCGGGGGACACAGATACGCAGTATTTT.

This clonotype came up a few times. Here the CDR3 reads CSAPIAGAAFF. CDR3 in DNA: TGCAGTGCTCCCATCGCCGGGGCGGCTTTCTTT. The chain is built from TRBV20-1 and TRBJ1-1; D may be TRBD1 (5 bases). CDR3 size: 11 residues. V lost 5 bases and J lost 11, with 15 bases in between. Germline-derived CDR1 and CDR2 are DFQATT and SNEGSKA (reference sequence).

Many counts were recorded for this clonotype. The chain couples TRBV5-1 to TRBJ2-3; D is undetermined. CDR1 SGHRS and CDR2 YFSETQ come from the germline V gene. V was trimmed by 4 bases and J by 5 bases, leaving 14 bases between them. This CDR3 is 14 amino acids long. For the CDR3, the DNA is TGCGCCAGCAGCGGCGGTCGAAGGGTAGATACGCAGTATTTT. It encodes CASSGGRRVDTQYF.

The chain carries TRBV20-1 and TRBJ1-5, with D unresolved. The CDR3 totals 15 residues. Germline V CDR1 and CDR2: DFQATT, SNEGSKA (reference sequence). Trimming left V 3 bases short and J 0 bases short, with 12 bases between. The CDR3 loop reads CSASSLRNSNQPQHF. DNA of the CDR3: TGCAGTGCTAGTTCCCTGAGAAATAGCAATCAGCCCCAGCATTTT.

A few counts support this clonotype. The V and J genes are TRBV5-1 and TRBJ2-1; no clear D. V was cut by 7 bases and J by 5 bases, with 13 bases left in between. The CDR3 consists of 13 residues. Germline loops: CDR1 SGHRS, CDR2 YFSETQ. The CDR3 region is CASSHAENNEQFF. CDR3 in DNA: TGCGCCAGCTCCCATGCAGAAAACAATGAGCAGTTCTTC.

The CDR3 DNA reads TGTGCCAGCAGTCCTGTGGGGGGGGTGGCAGATACGCAGTATTTT. The encoded protein is CASSPVGGVADTQYF. The rearrangement uses TRBV6-5 and TRBJ2-3, with 7 positions matching TRBD2. The V and J ends lost 5 bases and 4 bases, in that order; junction bases with no gene match: 9. This CDR3 region has 15 residues. Germline CDR1 is MNHEY and CDR2 is SVGAGI.

This clonotype came up a few times. The chain couples TRBV28 to TRBJ1-5; D is ambiguous. Deletions cut 5 bases from V and 4 bases from J, with 12 bases between. The V gene's germline CDR1 is MDHEN and CDR2 SYDVKM. This CDR3 has 14 amino acids. This CDR3 is CASSLRRSNQPQHF. The CDR3, as DNA: TGTGCCAGCAGTCTTCGACGGTCTAATCAGCCCCAGCATTTT.

CDR3 in DNA: TGCAGTGCTAGAGTGCTAGCGAGGGCAGATACGCAGTATTTT. Translating gives CSARVLARADTQYF. The chain links TRBV20-1 to TRBJ2-3; perhaps TRBD2 as D (6 bases). The CDR3 totals 14 residues. Germline CDR1 DFQATT, CDR2 SNEGSKA (reference sequence). V gave up 1 base and J gave up 4 bases, with 12 bases separating them.

The chain has TRBV5-1 and TRBJ2-7; 11 bases line up with TRBD2. Germline V gene data show CDR1 as SGHRS and CDR2 as YFSETQ. V was clipped by 0 bases and J by 6 bases; unmatched bases: 2. This CDR3 spans 14 amino acids. The CDR3 loop reads CASSLVLAGGEQYF. The CDR3 DNA reads TGCGCCAGCAGCTTGGTCCTAGCGGGAGGCGAGCAGTACTTC.

With respect to this clonotype: A single base separates this from a much larger clone, so it may be a read error. It is likely a read error, because the conserved phenylalanine at the end of the CDR3 is missing. V usage is TRBV28 and J usage is TRBJ2-2; possible D gene TRBD1, 6 bases. Germline CDR1 is MDHEN and CDR2 is SYDVKM. V was clipped by 7 bases and J by 3 bases, with 9 bases between them. This CDR3 contains 13 residues. The CDR3 region is CASTKGDTGELFL. The CDR3 bases are TGTGCCAGCACCAAGGGGGACACCGGGGAGCTGTTTCTT.

This clonotype was seen a few times. This sequence joins TRBV6-1 and TRBJ1-5; possible D gene TRBD1, 5 bases. CDR3 size: 15 residues. CDR1 and CDR2 from the germline V gene are MNHNS and SASEGT. Trimming cost V 5 bases and J 7 bases, with 18 bases left between them. As DNA, the CDR3 is TGTGCCAGCAGTATTAGGCCGGGAGGGGACCAGCCCCAGCATTTT. Amino acid sequence: CASSIRPGGDQPQHF.

V is TRBV7-3 and J is TRBJ2-3, with D tentatively TRBD1 (5 bases). Germline V gives CDR1 SGHTA, CDR2 FQGTGA. V was trimmed by 4 bases and J by 0 bases, leaving 17 bases between them. This CDR3 region has 17 residues. The CDR3 coding sequence is TGTGCCAGCAGCTCCGGCCAGGGCAAACCTAGCACAGATACGCAGTATTTT. This sequence encodes CASSSGQGKPSTDTQYF.

The chain recombines TRBV10-2 with TRBJ2-2, with D unresolved. CDR1 and CDR2 (germline): WSHSY, SAAADI. CDR3 length: 12 residues. Trimming took 0 bases from V and 8 from J, leaving 4 bases between them. CDR3 DNA: TGCGCCAGCAGTGAGTCGGCTGGGGAGCTGTTTTTT. Translation: CASSESAGELFF.

This clonotype was detected many times. CDR3 loop: CASSYSSFGQGKFEAFF. In DNA, the CDR3 is TGTGCCAGCAGTTACTCGTCTTTCGGACAGGGGAAATTTGAAGCTTTCTTT. The J gene is TRBJ1-1, the V gene TRBV6-2 or TRBV6-3, with TRBD1 matching 9 bases. Germline values: CDR1 MNHEY, CDR2 SVGEGT. The CDR3 sequence is 17 residues long. V was pared by 0 bases and J by 7 bases, with 12 bases of the junction left unmatched.

This clonotype was seen at least ten times. This chain uses TRBV29-1 with TRBJ1-3; D might be TRBD1 (5 bases). The CDR3 is 12 residues long. Germline CDR1 and CDR2: SQVTM and ANQGSEA. Trimming shortened V by 4 bases and J by 3 bases, and 7 bases separated the two germline ends. The CDR3 DNA reads TGCAGCGTTGGGACACGTGGAAACACCATATATTTT. It is translated as CSVGTRGNTIYF.

This clonotype was recorded many times. The chain uses TRBV5-4 and TRBJ2-2; TRBD1 matches at 8 bases. Germline CDR1 and CDR2: SGHNT and YYREEE (reference sequence). V lost 3 bases and J lost 5; bases outside the gene matches: 6. The CDR3 consists of 15 residues. The CDR3 bases are TGTGCCAGCAGCTCCGGGACAGGTGGGACCGGGGAGCTGTTTTTT. Translating it yields CASSSGTGGTGELFF.

This clonotype was seen only a few times. The V and J genes are TRBV27 and TRBJ1-6, with 10 bases lining up with TRBD1. The CDR3 is 15 amino acids. Losses at the gene ends were 6 bases for V and 8 bases for J; bases not matched to a gene: 7. Germline V gene lookup returns CDR1 MNHEY and CDR2 SMNVEV (reference sequence). The CDR3 loop is CASSLRGTGDSPLHF. CDR3 coding DNA: TGTGCCAGCAGCCTTCGAGGGACAGGGGATTCACCCCTCCACTTT.

This clonotype was detected ten times or more. The chain couples TRBV29-1 to TRBJ2-2, with D perhaps being TRBD1 or TRBD2 (5 bases each). The V end was cut by 6 bases, the J end by 0 bases, with 11 bases between. The germline CDR1 and CDR2 sequences are SQVTM and ANQGSEA. The CDR3 length is 14 residues. CDR3 bases: TGCAGCGTCCCAGGGACCACGAACACCGGGGAGCTGTTTTTT. Amino acids: CSVPGTTNTGELFF.

This chain uses TRBV6-1 with TRBJ2-7; 12 positions match TRBD2. The CDR3 runs 15 residues. Trimming at V came to 4 bases and at J to 3 bases, leaving 4 bases not matched to a gene. Looked up from germline, CDR1 is MNHNS and CDR2 is SASEGT. CDR3 DNA sequence: TGTGCCAGCAGTGCCGGGACTAGCGGGTTCTACGAGCAGTACGTC. Translating gives CASSAGTSGFYEQYV.

This chain uses TRBV15 with TRBJ2-7; 12 nucleotides agree with TRBD1. J gave up 3 bases and V 4 bases, and 4 bases lay outside the gene matches. Looked up from germline, CDR1 is LNHNV and CDR2 is YYDKDF (reference sequence). The CDR3 runs to 15 residues. CDR3 bases: TGTGCCACCAGCACCGGGACAGGGGGCTTCTACGAGCAGTACTTC. This gives the protein CATSTGTGGFYEQYF.

This chain joins TRBV7-9 and TRBJ2-7; D not certain. Deletions cut 5 bases from V and 4 bases from J, with 15 bases between. This CDR3 comprises 14 residues. Germline V gene sequence: CDR1 SEHNR, CDR2 FQNEAQ (reference sequence). CDR3 nucleotide sequence: TGTGCCAGCAGCGTTCAGTTTAGGCCTTACGAGCAGTACGTC. Translation: CASSVQFRPYEQYV.

This clonotype was observed many times. V and J are TRBV5-1 and TRBJ2-6; 7 bases align to TRBD1. Germline CDR1 reads SGHRS; CDR2 reads YFSETQ. The CDR3 totals 17 residues. With 2 bases clipped from V and 0 bases from J, the junction kept 5 bases outside the gene matches. The CDR3, as DNA: TGCGCCAGCAGCTTACTCACAGGGGACTCTGGGGCCAACGTCCTGACTTTC. Its protein product is CASSLLTGDSGANVLTF.

This clonotype was counted many times. The genes are TRBV5-4 and TRBJ2-3, with unresolved D. Germline lookup yields CDR1 SGHNT and CDR2 YYREEE (reference sequence). The V and J ends lost 1 base and 6 bases respectively, with 6 bases between them. The CDR3 extends over 12 amino acids. The CDR3 reads CASSLQGDTQYF. The CDR3 coding sequence is TGTGCCAGCAGCTTGCAAGGGGATACGCAGTATTTT.

This chain uses TRBV6-5 with TRBJ2-7; D possibly corresponds to TRBD1 (6 bases). Trimming took off 2 bases at V and 3 bases at J, with 23 bases between the two ends. In germline, CDR1 is MNHEY, CDR2 SVGAGI. This CDR3 region has 18 residues. CDR3 DNA: TGTGCCAGCAGTTACCAGGGTTTCAGGGGCAATCGGAGCTACGAGCAGTACTTC. Residues: CASSYQGFRGNRSYEQYF.

This clonotype was observed many times. The chain joins TRBV5-1 to TRBJ1-2; 9 nucleotides agree with TRBD1. The V gene end was trimmed by 4 bases and the J gene end by 0 bases; junction bases not matched to a gene: 4. Germline V CDR1 and CDR2: SGHRS, YFSETQ. The CDR3 has 15 residues. The CDR3 coding sequence is TGCGCCAGCAGCCAGGACAGGGGAGCTAACTATGGCTACACCTTC. It yields the protein CASSQDRGANYGYTF.

As DNA, the CDR3 is TGTGCCAGCAGCTTGGACAGGGAGCAGTTCTTC. It codes for CASSLDREQFF. V usage is TRBV11-1 and J usage is TRBJ2-1; TRBD1 aligns across 7 bases. The V and J ends lost 3 bases and 10 bases, in that order; junction bases with no gene match: 0. CDR3 size: 11 residues. Germline-derived CDR1 and CDR2 are SGHAT and FQDESV (reference sequence).